Given below is one TCR beta chain in context. These data originate in a study of technical replicates of blood from several donors. TCRdb keeps only in-frame clones here, not all; method: immunoSEQ multiplex PCR. Among around 83,000 clones listed, around 94% were seen once. The TCR originated in a human donor in good health. Sequencing input: T cells isolated from PBMCs.

CDR3 loop: CASSLWTSGQYF. For the CDR3, the DNA is TGTGCCAGCAGCCTATGGACTAGCGGGCAGTATTTT. The V and J genes are TRBV7-2 and TRBJ2-3, with 10 bases that match TRBD2. Germline assignment: CDR1 SGHTA and CDR2 FQGNSA. V shed 5 bases and J 11 bases; nucleotides not matched to a gene: 4. The CDR3 has 12 amino acids. Variable domain in full (rest from reference TRBV7-2 and TRBJ2-3): GAGVSQSPSNKVTEKGKDVELRCDPISGHTALYWYRQSLGQGLEFLIYFQGNSAPDKSGLPSDRFSAERTGGSVSTLTIQRTQQEDSAVYLCASSLWTSGQYFGPGTRLTVL.